The rows below give T cell receptor beta chains drawn from one sample of a study of T-cell memory formation after mild COVID-19. One entry per CDR3 protein results from TCRdb running MiXCR on the 5' RACE reads. The sample records approximately 250,000 distinct CDR3 sequences, approximately 15% being singletons. Sequencing was carried out using PBMCs or a T cell subset sorted from them (not recorded which). Receptors were obtained from a man aged 18 to 29 who had mild COVID-19 (a few samples of this study predate the infection). Cell type and time point are not known. Each CDR3 is given with its conserved first and last residue.

TRBV10-2	TRBJ2-7	CASSRDLLYEQYF
TRBV4-2	TRBJ2-5	CASSQPGGREVETQYF
TRBV5-1	TRBJ2-7	CASRPGQGYEQYF
TRBV6-6	TRBJ1-2	CASFVQPSVDYGYTF
TRBV9	TRBJ2-3	CASSVGGGDTQYF
TRBV6-1	TRBJ2-2	CASTGFGNTGELFF
TRBV6-5	TRBJ1-2	CASSPDSTRGYTF
TRBV11-2	TRBJ2-3	CASSFPRGRAGGGHTQYF
TRBV27	TRBJ2-3	CASSLGLAGGLTLYF
TRBV6-5	TRBJ1-2	CASRLGGSSSGYGYTF
TRBV11-2	TRBJ2-1	CASRALAGTYNEQFF
TRBV11-3	TRBJ2-2	CASSRDNAGELFF
TRBV4-1	TRBJ1-3	CASSQVSDFSGNTIYF
TRBV7-2	TRBJ1-4	CASSLRSGSEEKLFF
TRBV24-1	TRBJ2-2	CATSDSGGATGELFF
TRBV24-1	TRBJ1-5	CATSDQRQGVNQPQHF
TRBV27	TRBJ2-7	CASRHRGQGSYEQYF